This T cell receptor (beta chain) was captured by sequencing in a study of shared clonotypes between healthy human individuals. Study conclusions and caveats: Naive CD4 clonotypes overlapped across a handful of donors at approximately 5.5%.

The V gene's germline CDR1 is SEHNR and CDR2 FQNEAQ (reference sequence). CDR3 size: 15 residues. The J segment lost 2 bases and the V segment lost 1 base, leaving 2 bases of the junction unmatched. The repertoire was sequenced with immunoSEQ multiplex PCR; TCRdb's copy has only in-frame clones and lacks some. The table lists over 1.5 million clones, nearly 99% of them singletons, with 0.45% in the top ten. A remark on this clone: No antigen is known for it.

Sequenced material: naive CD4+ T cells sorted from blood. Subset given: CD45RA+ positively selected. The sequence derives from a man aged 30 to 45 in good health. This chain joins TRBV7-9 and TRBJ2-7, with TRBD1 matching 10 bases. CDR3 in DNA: TGTGCCAGCAGCTTAGGACAGGGGGCTCCCTACGAGCAGTACTTC. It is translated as CASSLGQGAPYEQYF. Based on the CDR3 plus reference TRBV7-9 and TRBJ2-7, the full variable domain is DTGVSQNPRHKITKRGQNVTFRCDPISEHNRLYWYRQTLGQGPEFLTYFQNEAQLEKSRLLSDRFSAERPKGSFSTLEIQRTEQGDSAMYLCASSLGQGAPYEQYFGPGTRLTVT.